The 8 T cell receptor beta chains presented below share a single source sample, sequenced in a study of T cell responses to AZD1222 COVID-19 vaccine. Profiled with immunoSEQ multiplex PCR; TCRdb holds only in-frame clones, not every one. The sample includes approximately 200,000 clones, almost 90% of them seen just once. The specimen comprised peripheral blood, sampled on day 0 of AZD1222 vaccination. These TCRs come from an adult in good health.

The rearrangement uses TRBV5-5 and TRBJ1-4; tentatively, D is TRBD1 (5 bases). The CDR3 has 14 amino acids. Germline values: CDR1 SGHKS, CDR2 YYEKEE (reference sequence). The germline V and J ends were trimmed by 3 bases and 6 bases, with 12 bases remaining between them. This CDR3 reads CASSWDLGDEKLFF. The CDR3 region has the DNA TGTGCCAGCAGCTGGGACCTGGGTGATGAAAAACTGTTTTTT.

In nucleotides, the CDR3 is TGCGCCAGCAGCGCCGACCGGAACACTGAAGCTTTCTTT. It encodes CASSADRNTEAFF. The V gene is TRBV10-1, the J gene TRBJ1-1; D unclear. V lost 6 bases and J 1 base, leaving 9 bases between the germline ends. The germline V gene encodes CDR1 WNHNN and CDR2 SYGVQD (reference sequence). CDR3 length: 13 amino acids.

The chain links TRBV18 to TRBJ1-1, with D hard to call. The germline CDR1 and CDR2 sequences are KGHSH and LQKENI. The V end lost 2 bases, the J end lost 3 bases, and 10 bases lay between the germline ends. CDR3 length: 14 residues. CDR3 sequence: CASSPARADTEAFF. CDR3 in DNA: TGTGCCAGCTCACCAGCGAGGGCAGACACTGAAGCTTTCTTT. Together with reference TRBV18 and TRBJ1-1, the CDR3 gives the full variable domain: NAGVMQNPRHLVRRRGQEARLRCSPMKGHSHVYWYRQLPEEGLKFMVYLQKENIIDESGMPKERFSAEFPKEGPSILRIQQVVRGDSAAYFCASSPARADTEAFFGQGTRLTVV.

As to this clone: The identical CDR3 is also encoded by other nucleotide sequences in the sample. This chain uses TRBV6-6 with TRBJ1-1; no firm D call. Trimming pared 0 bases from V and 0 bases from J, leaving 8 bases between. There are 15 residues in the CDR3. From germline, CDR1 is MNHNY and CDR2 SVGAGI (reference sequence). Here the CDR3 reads CASSYSGGMNTEAFF. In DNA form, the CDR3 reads TGTGCCAGCAGTTACTCAGGCGGTATGAACACTGAAGCTTTCTTT.

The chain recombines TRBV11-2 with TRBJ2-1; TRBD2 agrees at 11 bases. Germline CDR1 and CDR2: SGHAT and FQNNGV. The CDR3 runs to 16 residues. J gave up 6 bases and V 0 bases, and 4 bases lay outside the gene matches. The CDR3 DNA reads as TGTGCCAGCAGCTTAGATCAACTAGCGGGGGCCAATGAGCAGTTCTTC. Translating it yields CASSLDQLAGANEQFF.

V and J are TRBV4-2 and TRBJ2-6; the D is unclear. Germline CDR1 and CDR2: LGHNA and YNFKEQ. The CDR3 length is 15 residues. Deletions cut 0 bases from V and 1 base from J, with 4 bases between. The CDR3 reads CASSQEGSGANVLTF. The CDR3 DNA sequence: TGTGCCAGCAGCCAAGAGGGGTCTGGGGCCAACGTCCTGACTTTC.

CDR3 amino acids: CATREKGSRSNQPQHF. In DNA form, the CDR3 reads TGTGCCACCAGGGAAAAGGGCTCCCGGAGCAATCAGCCCCAGCATTTT. The chain joins TRBV24-1 to TRBJ1-5; D not resolved. From germline, CDR1 is KGHDR and CDR2 SFDVKD. This CDR3 is 16 amino acids long. V lost 7 bases to trimming and J lost 1 base, with 16 bases between them.

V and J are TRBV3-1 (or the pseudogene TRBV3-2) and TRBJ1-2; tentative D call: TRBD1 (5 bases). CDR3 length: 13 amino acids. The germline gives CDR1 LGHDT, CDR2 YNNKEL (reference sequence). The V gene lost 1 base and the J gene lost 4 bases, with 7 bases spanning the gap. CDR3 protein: CASSQGGSYGYTF. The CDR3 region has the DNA TGTGCCAGCAGCCAAGGGGGGAGCTATGGCTACACCTTC.